These T cell receptor beta chains were read from a single sample in a study of CD4 T cell repertoires in COVID-19. Sequenced by immunoSEQ multiplex PCR; TCRdb stores in-frame clones only, minus some. The table has 20,000 to 30,000 clones, over 90% seen once; the top ten hold around 0.66%. Sequences were derived from circulating follicular helper CD4+ T cells (cTfh) from blood, sampled before the COVID-19 pandemic. The source is a human donor who had COVID-19. The CDR3 runs from the conserved cysteine through the conserved F or W. The D gene is left open where the match is weak. The size field is filled for only some rows; it gives once, few, many or a size class.

>TRBJ2-1|-|TRBV21-1|-
TGTGCCAGCAGCAGTGGACAGGGCCCGAGATGTGAGCAGTTCTTC
CASSSGQGPRCEQFF
>TRBJ1-1|-|TRBV13|-
TGTGCCAGCAGCTCCGGACTCCCAGGGAACACTGAAGCTTTCTTT
CASSSGLPGNTEAFF
>TRBJ2-1|-|TRBV27|-
TGTGCCAGCAGTTTATTCCAGGGTCGGTTCTTC
CASSLFQGRFF
>TRBJ1-6|-|TRBV11-2|-
TGTGCCAGCAGCTTATTAGAGCTTAATTCACCCCTCCACTTT
CASSLLELNSPLHF
>TRBJ2-7|TRBD1|TRBV6-6|-
TGTGCCAGCACCCAAGGGACAGGCGGTTCCTACGAGCAGTACTTC
CASTQGTGGSYEQYF
>TRBJ1-2|TRBD1|TRBV6-6|-
TGTGCCAGCAGCAACGGACAGGCAAACTATGGCTACACCTTC
CASSNGQANYGYTF
>TRBJ1-1|-|TRBV12-5|-
TGTGCTAGTGGTACGACCGGGAGTGGGGCTTTCTTT
CASGTTGSGAFF
>TRBJ1-6|-|TRBV19|-
TGTGCCAGTAGCCGACAGAATTCACCCCTCCACTTT
CASSRQNSPLHF
>TRBJ1-1|-|TRBV6-1|once
TGTGCCAGCAGTGAAAACAGGGCGAACACTGAAGCTTTCTTT
CASSENRANTEAFF
>TRBJ2-3|TRBD1|TRBV19|-
TGTGCCAGTAAGTCCGGACAGGGGACAGATACGCAGTATTTT
CASKSGQGTDTQYF
>TRBJ1-1|TRBD1|TRBV5-6|few
TGTGCCAGCAGCTCCTTCACAGGGGTTGGTAACCCTGAAGCTTTCTTT
CASSSFTGVGNPEAFF
>TRBJ2-2|-|TRBV5-5|-
TGTGCCAGCAGCTTCCAACAGGTACAGGCCGGGGAGCTGTTTTTT
CASSFQQVQAGELFF
>TRBJ2-5|-|TRBV19|-
TGTGCCAGTAGTATCATCGGGGGACACCAAGAGACCCAGTACTTC
CASSIIGGHQETQYF
>TRBJ1-6|-|TRBV2|-
TGTGCCAGCAGAAAAGAGTGGCCCCTCCACTTT
CASRKEWPLHF
>TRBJ1-3|-|TRBV6-5|-
TGTGCCAGCAGCCCGAGACAGGACTCTGGAAACACCATATATTTT
CASSPRQDSGNTIYF
>TRBJ1-1|TRBD1|TRBV6-5|few
TGTGCCAGCAGAAGGGGGACAGGCGCGAAAGCTTTCTTT
CASRRGTGAKAFF
>TRBJ2-2|-|TRBV27|-
TGTGCCAGCAGTTTATGGGGCAGTCACGATTTTCCCGGGGAGCTGTTTTTT
CASSLWGSHDFPGELFF
>TRBJ2-7|TRBD1|TRBV7-2|-
TGTGCCAGCAGCTCGACAGGGGGCGGGTACGAGCAGTACTTC
CASSSTGGGYEQYF
>TRBJ1-3|TRBD1|TRBV5-4|-
TGTGCCAGCAGGGAGGGGACAGGAGGAAACACCATATATTTT
CASREGTGGNTIYF
>TRBJ2-1|-|TRBV5-1|once
TGCGCCAGCAGCTTGGACGGCGGGGAGAACGATGAGCAGTTCTTC
CASSLDGGENDEQFF
>TRBJ2-5|TRBD2|TRBV6-6|once
TGTGCCAGCAGAAAGGGGACTAGCGTTGAGACCCAGTACTTC
CASRKGTSVETQYF
>TRBJ2-7|TRBD2|TRBV7-3|-
TGTGCCAGCAGCCCGGGGGGGCCCGCGTTCTACGAGCAGTACTTC
CASSPGGPAFYEQYF
>TRBJ2-7|-|TRBV20-1|once
TGCAGTGCTATCATGCGTTCCGAGCAGTACTTC
CSAIMRSEQYF
>TRBJ2-5|TRBD2|TRBV5-6|-
TGTGCCAGCAGCCGGGAGACTAGCGGGGGCCCAGAGACCCAGTACTTC
CASSRETSGGPETQYF
>TRBJ1-1|-|TRBV10-3|once
TGTGCCATCAGAACCACCCAGGGGAACACTGAAGCTTTCTTT
CAIRTTQGNTEAFF
>TRBJ1-5|TRBD1|TRBV5-6|-
TGTGCCAGCAGCTTGGGGGACAGATATAATCAGCCCCAGCATTTT
CASSLGDRYNQPQHF
>TRBJ2-7|-|TRBV7-7|-
TGTGCCAGCAGCTTAGGTCAGGGAGGCGAGCAGTACTTC
CASSLGQGGEQYF
>TRBJ2-7|TRBD2|TRBV5-1|-
TGCGCCAGCAGCTTGGAACTCCTAGCGGGTGGGGGGGAGCAGTACTTC
CASSLELLAGGGEQYF
>TRBJ1-2|TRBD1|TRBV6-6|-
TGTGCCAGCATTCCCCAGGGGGCCGGCGGCTACACCTTC
CASIPQGAGGYTF
>TRBJ1-4|-|TRBV7-8|-
TGTGCCAGCAGCCTGCAGGAAAAACTGTTTTTT
CASSLQEKLFF
>TRBJ2-5|-|TRBV7-9|-
TGTGCCAGCAGCTTCGGGGATGGAGAGACCCAGTACTTC
CASSFGDGETQYF
>TRBJ2-1|-|TRBV5-1|-
TGCGCCAGCAGCCAAGAGGCGGACTCCTACAATGAGCAGTTCTTC
CASSQEADSYNEQFF
>TRBJ1-2|-|TRBV18|-
TGTGCCAGCTCACCACCTGTCACAGACTATGGCTACACCTTC
CASSPPVTDYGYTF
>TRBJ2-1|TRBD2|TRBV18|-
TGTGCCAGCTCATCAAAGTTTTCTAGCGGGGGGTTCAATGAGCAGTTCTTC
CASSSKFSSGGFNEQFF
>TRBJ1-5|-|TRBV4-1|-
TGCGCCAGCAGCCAGAGGAGGGATCAGGGTCGCAATCAGCCCCAGCATTTT
CASSQRRDQGRNQPQHF
>TRBJ2-5|TRBD2|TRBV19|-
TGTGCCAGTAGTATCGAGGGGGGACTAGCTTTTGAGACCCAGTACTTC
CASSIEGGLAFETQYF
>TRBJ2-5|-|TRBV6-5|-
TGTGCCAGCAGCCTCACTAGACCCAGGGAGACCCAGTACTTC
CASSLTRPRETQYF
>TRBJ2-5|-|TRBV5-4|-
TGTGCCAGCAGCTTCCGGGAGACCCAGTACTTC
CASSFRETQYF
>TRBJ2-5|TRBD2|TRBV19|-
TGTGCCAGTAGTGGAAGCGGGGGGGCCCTAGAGACCCAGTACTTC
CASSGSGGALETQYF
>TRBJ2-5|-|TRBV7-2|once
TGTGCCAGCAGCTTAGACCTCCCATGGTCGGGGGAGACCCAGTACTTC
CASSLDLPWSGETQYF
>TRBJ2-4|TRBD2|TRBV7-9|-
TGTGCCAGCAGCTTAAAATACCGGCTAGCGGGGGCTGGAAACATTCAGTACTTC
CASSLKYRLAGAGNIQYF
>TRBJ1-1|-|TRBV4-2|-
TGTGCCAGCAGCCAAGAGGGCCTCGGGGGGGGAAACACTGAAGCTTTCTTT
CASSQEGLGGGNTEAFF
>TRBJ2-7|-|TRBV7-8|-
TGTGCCAGCAGCTTTTCCAGGGACGAGCAGTACTTC
CASSFSRDEQYF
>TRBJ1-1|-|TRBV9|-
TGTGCCAGCAGCTGGGGCGGGAACACTGAAGCTTTCTTT
CASSWGGNTEAFF
>TRBJ2-1|TRBD2|TRBV4-1|-
TGCGCCAGCAGCCGGCAGGCCCAGCGGGCCGGGGGGGCCCACAATGAGCAGTTCTTC
CASSRQAQRAGGAHNEQFF
>TRBJ2-1|-|TRBV18|-
TGTGCCAGCTCACCACAGTCGGGGGATAGTGAGCAGTTCTTC
CASSPQSGDSEQFF
>TRBJ1-5|-|TRBV6-1|-
TGTGCCAGCAGTGCCCAGGGAGGGTATCAGCCCCAGCATTTT
CASSAQGGYQPQHF
>TRBJ2-7|-|TRBV29-1|-
TGCAGCGTCGCAACCAAAATTGGCCCCTACGAGCAGTACTTC
CSVATKIGPYEQYF
>TRBJ1-1|-|TRBV6-1|-
TGTGCCAGCGCACTAAAAGGGAACACTGAAGCTTTCTTT
CASALKGNTEAFF
>TRBJ2-2|TRBD1|TRBV27|-
TGTGCCAGCAGTTACTCTCCGGGACAGGGGACCACCGGGGAGCTGTTTTTT
CASSYSPGQGTTGELFF
>TRBJ1-6|-|TRBV9|-
TGTGCCAGCAGCTCTGGGTCCGACTCAAATAATTCACCCCTCCACTTT
CASSSGSDSNNSPLHF
>TRBJ1-1|TRBD1|TRBV6-6|-
TGTGCCAGCTCTGGAACGGGACAGGGCGTTGGTCGAGCTTTCTTT
CASSGTGQGVGRAFF
>TRBJ2-1|TRBD1|TRBV4-2|-
TGTGCCAGCAGCCAAGGTGGGACAGTACACTACAATGAGCAGTTCTTC
CASSQGGTVHYNEQFF
>TRBJ1-3|TRBD1|TRBV6-1|-
TGTGCCAGCAGTGAAGCCCGGGACAGAATAGGAAACACCATATATTTT
CASSEARDRIGNTIYF
>TRBJ1-1|-|TRBV15|-
TGTGCCACCAGCAGAGGGCAGGACACTGAAGCTTTCTTT
CATSRGQDTEAFF
>TRBJ1-1|-|TRBV27|-
TGTGCCAGCAGGAAACAGGGGAACACTGAAGCTTTCTTT
CASRKQGNTEAFF
>TRBJ2-1|-|TRBV7-2|-
TGTGCCAGCAGCTTAGGGTACACCCCCGGGAATGAGCAGTTCTTC
CASSLGYTPGNEQFF
>TRBJ2-2|TRBD1|TRBV28|once
TGTGCCAGCAGTGGACACAGGGGTCGCGCCGGGGAGCTGTTTTTT
CASSGHRGRAGELFF